These 18 T cell receptor beta chains came from one sample sequenced in a study of cytomegalovirus exposure and HLA in healthy donors (dated by TCRdb to the late 2010s). The library was prepared using the immunoSEQ multiplex PCR assay. For the multiplex PCR, a mixture combining 60 forward primers for TCR Vbeta segments and 13 reverse primers for TCR Jbeta segments was used. TCRdb retrieved this table from immuneACCESS and kept in-frame rearrangements only. Not all clones are present; in checked studies, unresolved V genes account for under half, and no reason is known for the remainder. The sample table holds 150,000 to 200,000 clones. In total, the top ten clones hold over 1% of the sample. The sequenced sample was PBMCs. These receptors originate from a woman aged 55 to 70 in good health and CMV-seronegative.

The chain combines TRBV10-3 with TRBJ2-5, with D unresolved. CDR1 ENHRY and CDR2 SYGVKD come from the germline V gene. V dropped 3 bases and J dropped 4 bases, with 9 bases sitting between them. This CDR3 is 13 amino acids long. In DNA, the CDR3 is TGTGCCATCAGTGATTCCCCCGGAGAGACCCAGTACTTC. Translation: CAISDSPGETQYF.

The chain employs TRBV5-6 and TRBJ1-1; D perhaps matches TRBD1 (5 bases). The CDR3 sequence is 13 residues long. Germline CDR1 reads SGHDT; CDR2 reads YYEEEE. V was cut by 4 bases and J by 4 bases, with 11 bases left in between. Here the CDR3 DNA reads TGTGCCAGCAGCCGCCCGGGGGGCACTGAAGCTTTCTTT. Translating gives CASSRPGGTEAFF.

The gene calls are TRBV10-3 and TRBJ1-5; D is unresolved. Trimming took off 0 bases at V and 1 base at J, with 7 bases between the two ends. Germline CDR1 and CDR2: ENHRY and SYGVKD. The CDR3 length is 15 residues. This chain's CDR3 is CAISESPHSNQPQHF. CDR3 nucleotide sequence: TGTGCCATCAGTGAGTCCCCACACAGCAATCAGCCCCAGCATTTT.

The chain uses TRBV25-1 and TRBJ1-5, with D perhaps matching TRBD1 (5 bases). V lost 1 base and J lost 4, with 11 bases in between. Germline V CDR1 and CDR2: MGHDK, SYGVNS. The CDR3 spans 15 residues. CDR3 sequence reads: CASSESSRGNQPQHF. The CDR3 nucleotides read TGTGCCAGCAGTGAATCTAGCCGGGGGAATCAGCCCCAGCATTTT.

CDR3: CASSYTLSGEQYF. The CDR3 bases are TGTGCCAGCAGTTACACACTAAGCGGGGAGCAGTACTTC. V and J are TRBV6-5 and TRBJ2-7; D might be TRBD2 (6 bases). The CDR3 covers 13 residues. Germline CDR1 MNHEY, CDR2 SVGAGI. Trimming took 2 bases from V and 7 from J, leaving 12 bases between them.

The CDR3, as DNA: TGTGCCAGCAGCCCCGGGACAGGGGGCGTCGGAGATACGCAGTATTTT. Protein sequence: CASSPGTGGVGDTQYF. The chain couples TRBV5-6 to TRBJ2-3, with 12 nucleotides matching TRBD1. V dropped 4 bases and J dropped 5; count of bases not matched to a gene: 8. This CDR3 has 16 amino acids. Germline V gives CDR1 SGHDT, CDR2 YYEEEE.

J is TRBJ1-6 and V is TRBV25-1; 8 bases map to TRBD1. After removal of 5 bases from V and 3 bases from J, the junction contained 6 bases not matched to a gene. Germline V gene sequence: CDR1 MGHDK, CDR2 SYGVNS. This CDR3 region has 16 residues. The CDR3 coding sequence is TGTGCCAGCAGTAGTAAAGACAGGGGCTATAATTCACCCCTCCACTTT. This sequence encodes CASSSKDRGYNSPLHF. Looking up the rest from reference TRBV25-1 and TRBJ1-6 gives the full variable domain: EADIYQTPRYLVIGTGKKITLECSQTMGHDKMYWYQQDPGMELHLIHYSYGVNSTEKGDLSSESTVSRIRTEHFPLTLESARPSHTSQYLCASSSKDRGYNSPLHFGNGTRLTVT.

J is TRBJ2-1 and V is TRBV18; weak D call: TRBD1 (5 bases). The germline V and J ends were trimmed by 5 bases and 4 bases, with 15 bases remaining between them. The CDR3 consists of 15 residues. CDR1 is KGHSH, CDR2 LQKENI, per germline. The CDR3 sequence: CASSNTGIRYNEQFF. The CDR3 DNA reads TGTGCCAGCTCAAACACAGGAATAAGATACAATGAGCAGTTCTTC.

The chain is built from TRBV30 and TRBJ2-5, with TRBD1 as a possible D gene (5 bases). CDR1 and CDR2 (germline): GTSNPN, SVGIG (reference sequence). The CDR3 is 13 residues long. Trimming took 4 bases from V and 5 from J, leaving 14 bases between them. The CDR3 loop is CAWTWAGRETQYF. CDR3 DNA sequence: TGTGCCTGGACTTGGGCAGGGCGGGAGACCCAGTACTTC. The full variable domain, its missing parts supplied by reference TRBV30 and TRBJ2-5, is SQTIHQWPATLVQPVGSPLSLECTVEGTSNPNLYWYRQAAGRGLQLLFYSVGIGQISSEVPQNLSASRPQDRQFILSSKKLLLSDSGFYLCAWTWAGRETQYFGPGTRLLVL.

The chain is built from TRBV5-4 and TRBJ2-3; 9 nucleotides line up with TRBD1. The CDR3 is 14 residues long. The V segment lost 4 bases and the J segment 0 bases; nucleotides outside the gene matches: 0. Germline V gene lookup returns CDR1 SGHNT and CDR2 YYREEE (reference sequence). The CDR3 here is CASSGTGSTDTQYF. The CDR3 nucleotides are TGTGCCAGCAGCGGGACAGGGAGCACAGATACGCAGTATTTT. Full variable domain (rest looked up from reference TRBV5-4 and TRBJ2-3): ETGVTQSPTHLIKTRGQQVTLRCSSQSGHNTVSWYQQALGQGPQFIFQYYREEENGRGNFPPRFSGLQFPNYSSELNVNALELDDSALYLCASSGTGSTDTQYFGPGTRLTVL.

This chain joins TRBV13 and TRBJ1-6; 8 bases are a match to TRBD1. This CDR3 is 12 amino acids long. Losses at the gene ends were 8 bases for V and 7 bases for J; bases not matched to a gene: 1. Looked up from germline, CDR1 is PRHDT and CDR2 is FYEKMQ (reference sequence). In nucleotides, the CDR3 is TGTGCCAGCCGGGACAGGAATTCACCCCTCCACTTT. Translated: CASRDRNSPLHF.

The genes are TRBV2 and TRBJ2-5; 7 bases fit TRBD2. Germline loops: CDR1 SNHLY, CDR2 FYNNEI. V gave up 5 bases and J gave up 3 bases; unmatched junction bases: 12. The CDR3 consists of 16 residues. CDR3: CASSWGFVAGEETQYF. For the CDR3, the DNA is TGTGCCAGCAGTTGGGGCTTCGTGGCGGGGGAAGAGACCCAGTACTTC.

The chain's CDR3 is CAISEWGGSGANVLTF. Here the CDR3 DNA reads TGTGCCATCAGTGAGTGGGGCGGATCTGGGGCCAACGTCCTGACTTTC. The rearrangement joins TRBV10-3 to TRBJ2-6, with D possibly matching TRBD1 (5 bases). This CDR3 has 16 residues. Per germline, CDR1 ENHRY and CDR2 SYGVKD. Trimming shortened V by 1 base and J by 1 base, and 8 bases separated the two germline ends.

CDR3 residues: CASSPALAGGSYNEQFF. CDR3 bases: TGCGCCAGCAGCCCGGCCCTAGCGGGAGGGTCCTACAATGAGCAGTTCTTC. The gene calls are TRBV5-1 and TRBJ2-1, with 12 bases aligning to TRBD2. The CDR3 is 17 residues long. Looked up from germline, CDR1 is SGHRS and CDR2 is YFSETQ. The junction had 6 bases not matched to a gene; V was cut back by 4 bases and J by 1 base.

V gene TRBV7-9 combines with J gene TRBJ1-6; tentatively, D is TRBD1 (6 bases). The germline gives CDR1 SEHNR, CDR2 FQNEAQ (reference sequence). The CDR3 consists of 14 residues. Between the trimmed V and J ends, which lost 5 bases and 6 bases, there was a span of 11 bases. The CDR3 here is CASSPDSPNSPLHF. For the CDR3, the DNA is TGTGCCAGCAGCCCGGACAGCCCTAATTCACCCCTCCACTTT.

This chain links TRBV18 with TRBJ1-3, with 7 positions matching TRBD1. CDR3 length: 14 residues. Trimming at V came to 5 bases and at J to 3 bases, leaving 4 bases not matched to a gene. CDR1 is KGHSH, CDR2 LQKENI, per germline. This CDR3 reads CASSDRDNGNTIYF. The CDR3 coding sequence is TGTGCCAGCTCAGACAGGGACAATGGAAACACCATATATTTT.

Notes on this clone: At the DNA level, this CDR3 is encoded by other sequences in the same sample as well. The rearrangement uses TRBV5-1 and TRBJ2-5, with 11 bases lining up with TRBD2. Germline loops: CDR1 SGHRS, CDR2 YFSETQ. The V segment lost 1 base and the J segment 2 bases; nucleotides outside the gene matches: 1. CDR3 length equals 15 residues. The CDR3 DNA reads as TGCGCCAGCAGCTTGACTAGCGGGGGACAAGAGACCCAGTACTTC. It is translated as CASSLTSGGQETQYF.

The V call is TRBV19, the J call TRBJ2-1; 13 positions match TRBD2. The CDR3 runs to 17 residues. In germline, CDR1 is LNHDA, CDR2 SQIVND (reference sequence). The V segment lost 4 bases and the J segment 9 bases; nucleotides outside the gene matches: 12. The CDR3 nucleotides read TGTGCCAGTAGTAAGCCCCCGGGACTAGCGGGACTGGGTGAGCAGTTCTTC. It translates to CASSKPPGLAGLGEQFF.